This TCR beta chain stems from a study of response to subunit inactivated influenza vaccine. Study-level points and caveats: The study's authors posited that every seasonal influenza vaccination enlists few new T cells.

One entry per CDR3 protein, called by TCRdb with MiXCR from the RT-PCR reads. The profile shows about 310,000 distinct CDR3 sequences, just over 20% of them singletons. In the case of this clonotype: Its antigen is not known.

Germline loops: CDR1 MGHDK, CDR2 SYGVNS. CDR3 length equals 19 residues. V lost 5 bases and J lost 0; bases outside the gene matches: 17. The V call is TRBV25-1, the J call TRBJ2-3, with TRBD2 identical over 7 bases. The specimen comprised PBMCs from blood, sampled about 19 months after vaccination. This clonotype originated in a man aged 50 to 69 who received an inactivated influenza vaccine. The CDR3 spells CASSTLRATSELSTDTQYF. The CDR3 DNA follows: TGTGCCAGCAGTACCCTAAGGGCAACTAGCGAACTGAGCACAGATACGCAGTATTTT.